This TCR beta chain derives from a study of identical twins. Ten or more counts support this clonotype. Template switching (which added a universal primer site) was used, and cDNA carried unique molecular identifiers. TCRdb independently ran MiXCR on the 5' RACE reads; one entry per CDR3 protein. This sample yields about 720,000 distinct CDR3 sequences, of which 8.5% to 9.5% are seen a single time; 0.85% to 1% belongs to the top ten. This CDR3 comprises 14 residues. Between the trimmed V and J ends, which lost 5 bases and 0 bases, there was a span of 11 bases. Germline V gene sequence: CDR1 SGHRS, CDR2 YFSETQ. The data were also submitted as part of a second study, on yellow fever vaccine responses in identical twins.

The TCR comes from a woman younger than 30 in good health. Source material: PBMCs. The rearrangement uses TRBV5-1 and TRBJ1-1; D is possibly TRBD1 (5 bases). The CDR3 DNA is TGCGCCAGCAGGTCGGGACGGATGAACACTGAAGCTTTCTTT. This codes for CASRSGRMNTEAFF.